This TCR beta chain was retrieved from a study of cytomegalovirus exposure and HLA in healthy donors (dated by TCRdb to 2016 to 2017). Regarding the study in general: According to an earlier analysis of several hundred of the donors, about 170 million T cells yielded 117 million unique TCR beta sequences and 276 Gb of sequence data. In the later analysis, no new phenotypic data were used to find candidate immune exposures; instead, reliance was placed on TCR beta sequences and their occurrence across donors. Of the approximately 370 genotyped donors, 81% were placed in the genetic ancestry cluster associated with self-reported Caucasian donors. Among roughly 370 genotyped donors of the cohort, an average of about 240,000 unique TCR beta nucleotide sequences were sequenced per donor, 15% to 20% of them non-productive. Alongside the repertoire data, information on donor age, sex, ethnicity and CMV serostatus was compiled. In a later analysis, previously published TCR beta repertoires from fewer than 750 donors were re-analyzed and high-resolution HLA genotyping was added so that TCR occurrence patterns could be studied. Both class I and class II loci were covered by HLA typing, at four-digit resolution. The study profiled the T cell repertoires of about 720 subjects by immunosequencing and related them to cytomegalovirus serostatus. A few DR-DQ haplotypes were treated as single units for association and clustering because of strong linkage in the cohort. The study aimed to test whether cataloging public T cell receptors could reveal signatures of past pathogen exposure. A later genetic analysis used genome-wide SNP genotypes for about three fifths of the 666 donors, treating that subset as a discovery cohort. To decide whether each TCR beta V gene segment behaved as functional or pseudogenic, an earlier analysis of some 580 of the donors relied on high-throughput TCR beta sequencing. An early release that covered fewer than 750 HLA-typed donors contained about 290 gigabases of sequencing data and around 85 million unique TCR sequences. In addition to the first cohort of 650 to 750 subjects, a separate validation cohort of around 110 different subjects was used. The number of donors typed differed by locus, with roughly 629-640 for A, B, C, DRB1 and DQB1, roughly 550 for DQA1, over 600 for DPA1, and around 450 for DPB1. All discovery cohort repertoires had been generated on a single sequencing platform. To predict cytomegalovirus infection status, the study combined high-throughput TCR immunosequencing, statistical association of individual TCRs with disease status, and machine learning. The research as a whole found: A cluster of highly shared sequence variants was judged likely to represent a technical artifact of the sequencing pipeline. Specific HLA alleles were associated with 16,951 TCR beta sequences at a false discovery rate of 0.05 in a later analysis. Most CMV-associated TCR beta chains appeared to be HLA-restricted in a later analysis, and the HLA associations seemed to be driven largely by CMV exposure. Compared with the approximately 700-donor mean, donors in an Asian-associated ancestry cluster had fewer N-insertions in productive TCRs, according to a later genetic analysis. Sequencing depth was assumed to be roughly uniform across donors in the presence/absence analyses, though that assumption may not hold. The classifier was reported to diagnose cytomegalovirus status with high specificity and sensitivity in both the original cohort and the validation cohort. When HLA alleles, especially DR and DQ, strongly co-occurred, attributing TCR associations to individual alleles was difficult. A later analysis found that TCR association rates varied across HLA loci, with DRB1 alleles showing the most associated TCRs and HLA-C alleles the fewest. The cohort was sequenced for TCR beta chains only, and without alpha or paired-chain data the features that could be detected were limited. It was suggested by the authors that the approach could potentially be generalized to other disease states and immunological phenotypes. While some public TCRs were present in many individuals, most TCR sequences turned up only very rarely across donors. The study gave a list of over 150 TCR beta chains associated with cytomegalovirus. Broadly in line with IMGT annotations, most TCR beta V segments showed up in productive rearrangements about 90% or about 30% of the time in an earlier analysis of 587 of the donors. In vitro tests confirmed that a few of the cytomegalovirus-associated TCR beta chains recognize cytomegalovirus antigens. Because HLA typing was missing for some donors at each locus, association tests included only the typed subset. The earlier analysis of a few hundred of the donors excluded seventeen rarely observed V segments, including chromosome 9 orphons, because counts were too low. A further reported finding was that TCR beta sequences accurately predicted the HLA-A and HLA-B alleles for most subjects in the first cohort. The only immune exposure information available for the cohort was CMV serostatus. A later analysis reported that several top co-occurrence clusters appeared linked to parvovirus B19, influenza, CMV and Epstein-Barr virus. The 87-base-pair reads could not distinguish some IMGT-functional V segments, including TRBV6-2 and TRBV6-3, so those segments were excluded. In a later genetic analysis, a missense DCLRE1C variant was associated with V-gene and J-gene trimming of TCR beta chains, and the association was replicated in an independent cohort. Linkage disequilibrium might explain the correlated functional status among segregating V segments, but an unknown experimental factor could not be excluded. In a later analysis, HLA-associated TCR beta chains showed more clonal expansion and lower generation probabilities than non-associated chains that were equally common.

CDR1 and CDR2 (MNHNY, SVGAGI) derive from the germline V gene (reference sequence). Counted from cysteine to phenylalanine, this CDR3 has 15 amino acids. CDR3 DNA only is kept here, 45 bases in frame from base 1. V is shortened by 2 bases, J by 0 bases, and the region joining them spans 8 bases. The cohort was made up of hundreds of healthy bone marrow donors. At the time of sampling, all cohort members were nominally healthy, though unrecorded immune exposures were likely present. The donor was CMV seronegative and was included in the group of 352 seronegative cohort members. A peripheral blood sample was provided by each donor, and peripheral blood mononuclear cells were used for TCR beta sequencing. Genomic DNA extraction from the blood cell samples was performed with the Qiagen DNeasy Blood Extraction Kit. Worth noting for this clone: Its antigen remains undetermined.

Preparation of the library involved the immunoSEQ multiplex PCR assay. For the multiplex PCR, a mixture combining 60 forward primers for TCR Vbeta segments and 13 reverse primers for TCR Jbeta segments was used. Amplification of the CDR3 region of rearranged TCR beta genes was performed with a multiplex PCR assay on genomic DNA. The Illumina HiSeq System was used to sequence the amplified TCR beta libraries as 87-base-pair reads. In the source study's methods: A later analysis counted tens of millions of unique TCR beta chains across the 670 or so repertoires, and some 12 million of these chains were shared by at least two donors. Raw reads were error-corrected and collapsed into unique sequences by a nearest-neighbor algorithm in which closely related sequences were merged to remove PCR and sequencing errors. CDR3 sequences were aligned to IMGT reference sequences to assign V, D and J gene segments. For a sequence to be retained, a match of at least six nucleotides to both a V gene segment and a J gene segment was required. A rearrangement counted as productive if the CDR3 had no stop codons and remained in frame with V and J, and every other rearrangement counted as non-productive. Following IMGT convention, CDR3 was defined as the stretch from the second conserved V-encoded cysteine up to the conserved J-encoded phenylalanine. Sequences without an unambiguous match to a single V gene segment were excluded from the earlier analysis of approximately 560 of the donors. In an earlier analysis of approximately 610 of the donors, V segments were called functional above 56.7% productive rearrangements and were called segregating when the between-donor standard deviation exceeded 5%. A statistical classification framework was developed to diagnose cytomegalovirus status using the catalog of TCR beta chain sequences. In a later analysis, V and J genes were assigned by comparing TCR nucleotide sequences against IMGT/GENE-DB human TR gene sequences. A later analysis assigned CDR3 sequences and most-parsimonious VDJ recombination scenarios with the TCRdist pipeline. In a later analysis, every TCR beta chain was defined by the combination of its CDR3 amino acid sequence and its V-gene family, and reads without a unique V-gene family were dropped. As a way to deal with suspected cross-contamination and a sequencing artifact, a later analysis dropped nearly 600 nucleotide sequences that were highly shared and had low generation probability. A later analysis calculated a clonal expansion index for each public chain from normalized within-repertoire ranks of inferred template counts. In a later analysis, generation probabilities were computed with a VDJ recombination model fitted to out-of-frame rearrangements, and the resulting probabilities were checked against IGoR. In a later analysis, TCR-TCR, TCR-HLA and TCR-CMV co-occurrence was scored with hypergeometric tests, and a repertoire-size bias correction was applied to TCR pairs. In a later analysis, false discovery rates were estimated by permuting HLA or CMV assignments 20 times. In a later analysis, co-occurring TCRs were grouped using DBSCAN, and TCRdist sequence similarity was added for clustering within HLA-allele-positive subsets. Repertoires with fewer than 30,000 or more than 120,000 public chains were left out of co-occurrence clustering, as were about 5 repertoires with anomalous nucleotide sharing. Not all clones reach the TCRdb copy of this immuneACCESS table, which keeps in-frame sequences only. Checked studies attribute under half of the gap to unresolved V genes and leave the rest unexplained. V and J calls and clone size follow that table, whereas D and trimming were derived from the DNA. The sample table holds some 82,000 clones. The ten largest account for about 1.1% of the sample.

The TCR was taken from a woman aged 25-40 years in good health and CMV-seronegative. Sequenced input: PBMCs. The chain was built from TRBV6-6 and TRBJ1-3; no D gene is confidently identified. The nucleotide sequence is TGTGCCAGCAGTTACGAGGGAATCTCTGGAAACACCATATATTTT. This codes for CASSYEGISGNTIYF.